This T cell receptor (beta chain) was sequenced in a study of PD-L1 blockade in urothelial cancer. Study as a whole: Blood samples had a median of approximately 150,000 T cells, tens of thousands of unique TCRs, and clonality approximately 0.08.

Documented time point: pretreatment peripheral blood. The CDR3 runs to 13 residues. In germline, CDR1 is MGHDK, CDR2 SYGVNS. V was shortened by 2 bases and J by 3 bases, with 4 bases between the two germline ends. Sequencing used immunoSEQ multiplex PCR; TCRdb keeps in-frame clones, though not all of them. The sample yields about 52,000 clones, approximately 84% seen once. This rearrangement joins TRBV25-1 to TRBJ2-2; the D is unclear. The sequencing used PBMCs, collected around atezolizumab (anti-PD-L1) treatment. The clonotype originates from a man aged 50-59 years with urothelial cancer. CDR3 sequence reads: CASSEGHTGELFF. The CDR3 DNA reads as TGTGCCAGCAGTGAAGGGCACACCGGGGAGCTGTTTTTT.